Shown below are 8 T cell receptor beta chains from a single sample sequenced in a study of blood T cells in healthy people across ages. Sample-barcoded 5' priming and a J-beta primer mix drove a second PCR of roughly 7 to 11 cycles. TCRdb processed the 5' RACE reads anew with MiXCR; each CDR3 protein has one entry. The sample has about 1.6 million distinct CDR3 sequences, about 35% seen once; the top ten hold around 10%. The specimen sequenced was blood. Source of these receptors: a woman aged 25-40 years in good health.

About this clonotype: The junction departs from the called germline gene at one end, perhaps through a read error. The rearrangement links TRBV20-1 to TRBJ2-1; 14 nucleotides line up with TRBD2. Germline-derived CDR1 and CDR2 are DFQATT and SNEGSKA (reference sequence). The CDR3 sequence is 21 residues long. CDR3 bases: TGCAATGCTAGAATTCCTTTCGGGACTAGCGGGGGTTCCAGCTCCTACAATGAGCAGTTCTTC. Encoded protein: CNARIPFGTSGGSSSYNEQFF.

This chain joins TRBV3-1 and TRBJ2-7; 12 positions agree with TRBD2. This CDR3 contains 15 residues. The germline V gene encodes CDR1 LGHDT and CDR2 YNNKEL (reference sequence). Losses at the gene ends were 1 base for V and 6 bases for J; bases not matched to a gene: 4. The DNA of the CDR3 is TGTGCCAGCAGCCAAGGGCTAGCGGGAGGGGTCGAGCAGTACTTC. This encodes CASSQGLAGGVEQYF.

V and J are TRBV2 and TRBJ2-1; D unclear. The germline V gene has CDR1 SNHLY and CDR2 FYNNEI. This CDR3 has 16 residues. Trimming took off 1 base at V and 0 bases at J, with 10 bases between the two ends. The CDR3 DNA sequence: TGTGCCAGCAGTGAAGAGATGGTTAGCTCCTACAATGAGCAGTTCTTC. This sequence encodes CASSEEMVSSYNEQFF.

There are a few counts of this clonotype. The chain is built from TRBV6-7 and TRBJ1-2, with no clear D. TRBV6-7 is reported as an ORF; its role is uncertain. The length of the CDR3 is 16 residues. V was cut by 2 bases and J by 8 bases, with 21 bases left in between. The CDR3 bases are TGTGCCAGCAGTTACACACCTGGAGCCCACACCAGGGGCTACACCTTC. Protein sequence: CASSYTPGAHTRGYTF.

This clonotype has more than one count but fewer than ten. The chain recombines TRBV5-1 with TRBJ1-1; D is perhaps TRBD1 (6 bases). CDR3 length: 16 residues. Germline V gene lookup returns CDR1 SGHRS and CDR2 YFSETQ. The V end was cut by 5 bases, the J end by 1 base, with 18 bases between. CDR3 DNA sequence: TGCGCCAGCAGAGGGGGTCAGGGAAACCCGAACACTGAAGCTTTCTTT. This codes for CASRGGQGNPNTEAFF.

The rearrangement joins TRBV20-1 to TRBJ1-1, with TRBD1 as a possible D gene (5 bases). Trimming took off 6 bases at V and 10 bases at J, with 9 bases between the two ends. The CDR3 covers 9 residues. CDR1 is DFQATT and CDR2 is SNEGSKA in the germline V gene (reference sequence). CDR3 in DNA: TGCAGTGCACCGGGGGGAGCTTTCTTT. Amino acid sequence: CSAPGGAFF.

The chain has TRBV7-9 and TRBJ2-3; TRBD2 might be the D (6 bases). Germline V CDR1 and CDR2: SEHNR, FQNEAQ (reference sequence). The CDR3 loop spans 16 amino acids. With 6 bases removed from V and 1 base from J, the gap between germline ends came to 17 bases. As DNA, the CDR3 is TGTGCCAGCAGGCAAAACCCGGAGGGACGCACAGATACGCAGTATTTT. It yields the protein CASRQNPEGRTDTQYF.

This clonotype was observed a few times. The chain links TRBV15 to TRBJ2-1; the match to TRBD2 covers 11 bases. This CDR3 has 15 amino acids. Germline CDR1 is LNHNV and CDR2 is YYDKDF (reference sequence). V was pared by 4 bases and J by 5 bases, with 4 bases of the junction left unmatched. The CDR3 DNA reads TGTGCCACCAGCAAGGGGGGACTAGCGGACAATGAGCAGTTCTTC. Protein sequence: CATSKGGLADNEQFF.